The sequence of this T cell receptor beta chain was determined in a study of blood T cell repertoires in COVID-19. Study-wide background: The United States, Italy and Spain supplied acute and convalescent COVID-19 samples. PBMCs, B-cell-depleted T cells, or T cells provided the cDNA or gDNA that made up the material.

The CDR3 loop spans 16 amino acids. Germline lookup yields CDR1 SGHRS and CDR2 YFSETQ. The ends lost 4 bases at V and 4 bases at J; junction bases unmatched: 3. In the authors' workflow: The assay estimated nucleated cells by amplifying reference gene primers. TCRdb's table, derived via immunoSEQ multiplex PCR, lists solely in-frame clones and lacks some. For V, J and clone size, that table is used; D and trimming come from the DNA. The sample records tens of thousands of clones, about nine tenths being singletons. This chain links TRBV5-1 with TRBJ2-2, with 14 bases matching TRBD2. The sequencing input was peripheral blood. This receptor was identified in a man aged 30 to 39 with acute or convalescent COVID-19. The CDR3: CASSPGLAGGTGELFF. In nucleotides, the CDR3 is TGCGCCAGCAGCCCCGGACTAGCGGGGGGCACCGGGGAGCTGTTTTTT.